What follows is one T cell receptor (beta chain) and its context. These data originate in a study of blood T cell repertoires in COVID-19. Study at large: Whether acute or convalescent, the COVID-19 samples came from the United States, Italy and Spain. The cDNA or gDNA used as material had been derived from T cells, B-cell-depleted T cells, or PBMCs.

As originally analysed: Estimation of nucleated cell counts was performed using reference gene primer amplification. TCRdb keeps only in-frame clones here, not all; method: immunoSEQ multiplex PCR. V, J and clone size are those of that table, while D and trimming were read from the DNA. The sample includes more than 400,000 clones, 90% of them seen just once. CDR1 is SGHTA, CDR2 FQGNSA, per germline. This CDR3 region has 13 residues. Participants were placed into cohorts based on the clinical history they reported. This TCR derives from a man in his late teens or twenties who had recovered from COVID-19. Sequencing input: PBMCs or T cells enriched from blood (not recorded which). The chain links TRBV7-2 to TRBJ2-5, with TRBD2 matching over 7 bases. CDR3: CSSGVLLRETQYF. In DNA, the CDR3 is TGTTCGAGCGGGGTTTTGTTGCGGGAGACCCAGTACTTC.